This T cell receptor (beta chain) was captured by sequencing in a study of Tregs in tolerant kidney transplant recipients. The germline CDR1 and CDR2 sequences are SGHNT and YYREEE (reference sequence). V gave up 4 bases and J gave up 0 bases, with 3 bases separating them. The CDR3 consists of 12 residues. Here immunoSEQ multiplex PCR was the method, and the copy in TCRdb shows in-frame clones only, minus some. The sample has 55,000 to 70,000 clones, over 75% seen once. Details on this clone: The sample contains more than one DNA sequence encoding this CDR3.

The source was Tregs from blood, collected before the transplant. The rearrangement joins TRBV5-4 to TRBJ2-3; D is unresolved. This TCR derives from a human donor who received a combined kidney and bone marrow transplant. The CDR3 nucleotides read TGTGCCAGCAGCCCCAGCACAGATACGCAGTATTTT. This translates into CASSPSTDTQYF.